These 27 T cell receptor beta chains share one sample of origin, sequenced in a study of CD8+CD57+ T cells in acquired aplastic anemia. Genomic DNA constituted the template upon which TCR beta VDJ and CDR3 profiling was performed. TCRdb recomputed calls from the reads with MiXCR, one row per CDR3 protein. This table holds 400,000 to 450,000 distinct CDR3 sequences, roughly 68% found once. Material for sequencing was sorted CD4+, CD8+, or CD8+CD57+ T cells (not recorded which) from PBMCs. The receptor set was obtained from a human donor in good health, serving as a control.

Points on this clonotype: Relative to the germline gene, one junction end is altered; a read error may explain this. The V gene is TRBV7-8, the J gene TRBJ1-1; D is possibly TRBD1 (5 bases). Germline CDR1 is SGHVS and CDR2 is FQNEAQ. The CDR3 is 14 residues long. The CDR3 DNA sequence: TGTGCCAGCAGTCCGGGGGACCGGAGACCGGACCATGTCTTT. Translating gives CASSPGDRRPDHVF.

Concerning this clonotype itself: An end of the junction does not agree with germline; a read error may underlie this. The chain recombines TRBV5-1 with TRBJ2-5; D gene uncertain. This CDR3 spans 14 amino acids. Germline-derived CDR1 and CDR2 are SGHRS and YFSETQ. CDR3 sequence: CASSPGGPYETQYF. The CDR3 DNA reads as TGTGCCAGCAGCCCTGGCGGCCCTTACGAGACCCAGTACTTC.

Notes on this clonotype: Because the CDR3's place on the DNA is in doubt, the DNA is left out and the CDR3 is given as listed by TCRdb. V usage is TRBV7-9 and J usage is TRBJ2-7; the DNA was not compared with TRBD2, the D call given in the table. Ends included, the CDR3 has 14 residues. The germline V gene encodes CDR1 SEHNR and CDR2 FQNEAQ (reference sequence). This chain's CDR3 is CASSPDSPLHFGNF.

In the case of this clonotype: One end of the junction is discordant with germline, which a read error may explain. This chain connects TRBV7-2 to TRBJ2-7; D remains ambiguous. The CDR3 has 14 residues. CDR1 and CDR2 from the germline V gene are SGHTA and FQGNSA. This chain's CDR3 is CASSLQGKLYEDFF. The DNA for the CDR3 is TGTGCCAGCAGCTTACAAGGGAAGCTCTACGAGGATTTCTTC.

This clonotype was detected many times. The chain has TRBV20-1 and TRBJ1-3; D ambiguous. The CDR3 runs 15 residues. The V gene's germline CDR1 is DFQATT and CDR2 SNEGSKA (reference sequence). V gave up 0 bases and J gave up 2 bases, with 11 bases separating them. This CDR3 reads CSAREDVGPGNTIYF. CDR3 nucleotide sequence: TGCAGTGCTAGAGAGGATGTAGGGCCTGGAAACACCATATATTTT.

This clonotype came up once. The chain employs TRBV24-1 and TRBJ2-6, with unresolved D. The ends were cut back, 2 bases at V and 4 bases at J, with 8 bases in the middle. The CDR3 is 15 residues long. The germline V gene has CDR1 KGHDR and CDR2 SFDVKD. The CDR3 is CATSDSLGGANVLTF. DNA for the CDR3: TGTGCCACCAGTGATTCCCTAGGGGGGGCCAACGTCCTGACTTTC.

V usage is TRBV20-1 and J usage is TRBJ1-2; D gene ambiguous. Trimming shortened V by 4 bases and J by 4 bases, and 4 bases separated the two germline ends. The CDR3 runs 10 residues. Per the germline V gene, CDR1 is DFQATT and CDR2 is SNEGSKA (reference sequence). CDR3 sequence (DNA): TGCAGTGCTATCAGCTATGGCTACACCTTC. This encodes CSAISYGYTF.

This clonotype was found many times. This sequence joins TRBV20-1 and TRBJ2-7, with a possible D match to TRBD2 (5 bases). V was trimmed by 0 bases and J by 0 bases, leaving 15 bases between them. The length of the CDR3 is 16 residues. The germline CDR1 and CDR2 sequences are DFQATT and SNEGSKA (reference sequence). The CDR3 bases are TGCAGTGCTAGAGATTACGGTAGGACTGGCTCCTACGAGCAGTACTTC. It yields the protein CSARDYGRTGSYEQYF.

Ten or more counts support this clonotype. The chain employs TRBV11-1 and TRBJ2-3, with D maybe TRBD2 (5 bases). This CDR3 comprises 16 residues. V lost 2 bases, J lost 3 bases, and 15 bases lay in between. Germline CDR1 is SGHAT and CDR2 is FQDESV (reference sequence). Here the CDR3 reads CASSLRATRRTDTQYF. The CDR3 DNA is TGTGCCAGCAGCTTAAGAGCGACAAGGAGGACAGATACGCAGTATTTT.

V gene TRBV7-2 combines with J gene TRBJ1-2, with TRBD1 identical over 7 bases. CDR1 and CDR2 from the germline V gene are SGHTA and FQGNSA. V shed 4 bases and J 13 bases; nucleotides not matched to a gene: 18. The CDR3 contains 15 residues. The CDR3 here is CASSWDPDGTARSTF. The CDR3 DNA reads as TGTGCCAGCAGCTGGGACCCAGACGGGACAGCTCGCTCCACCTTC.

The V and J genes are TRBV29-1 and TRBJ1-1; D might be TRBD1 (6 bases). This CDR3 is 13 amino acids long. Germline CDR1 and CDR2: SQVTM and ANQGSEA. Between the trimmed V and J ends, which lost 7 bases and 0 bases, there was a span of 12 bases. This CDR3 is CSAVTGMNTEAFF. Written as DNA, the CDR3 is TGCAGCGCCGTTACAGGGATGAACACTGAAGCTTTCTTT.

Comments on this clonotype: The junction differs from germline at one of its ends, possibly a read error. The chain carries TRBV7-2 and TRBJ2-3, with D unresolved. There are 13 residues in the CDR3. From germline, CDR1 is SGHTA and CDR2 FQGNSA. CDR3 loop: CASSQLDQATEYF. DNA for the CDR3: TGTGCCAGCAGCCAACTGGACCAAGCTACGGAGTATTTT.

This clonotype came up a few times. This chain joins TRBV30 and TRBJ1-1, with 7 bases fitting TRBD1. The CDR3 spans 13 residues. The junction had 9 bases not matched to a gene; V was cut back by 4 bases and J by 7 bases. Germline CDR1 and CDR2: GTSNPN and SVGIG (reference sequence). DNA for the CDR3: TGTGCCTGGAATCCTAGCCAGGGGGTTGAAGCTTTCTTT. It translates to CAWNPSQGVEAFF.

The count of this clonotype is one. The chain joins TRBV7-7 to TRBJ2-5, with D maybe TRBD1 (5 bases). This CDR3 is 14 amino acids long. The germline V gene has CDR1 SSHAT and CDR2 FNYEAQ (reference sequence). V was cut by 4 bases and J by 9 bases, with 18 bases left in between. The CDR3 is CASSWDSGNQPQYF. The DNA of the CDR3 is TGTGCCAGCAGCTGGGATTCAGGGAATCAGCCCCAGTACTTC.

The rearrangement joins TRBV14 to TRBJ1-3, with D unresolved. Per the germline V gene, CDR1 is SGHDN and CDR2 is FVKESK. With 5 bases removed from V and 8 bases from J, the gap between germline ends came to 22 bases. The CDR3 loop spans 16 amino acids. DNA for the CDR3: TGTGCCAGCAGCTTATCGGGCAGCACCTATGGCTACACCATATATTTT. Its protein is CASSLSGSTYGYTIYF. The variable domain in full, with the rest retrieved from reference TRBV14 and TRBJ1-3, is EAGVTQFPSHSVIEKGQTVTLRCDPISGHDNLYWYRRVMGKEIKFLLHFVKESKQDESGMPNNRFLAERTGGTYSTLKVQPAELEDSGVYFCASSLSGSTYGYTIYFGEGSWLTVV.

V is TRBV7-7 and J is TRBJ2-3; D may correspond to TRBD1 or TRBD2 (5 bases each). The CDR3 sequence is 14 residues long. Germline V lookup: CDR1 SSHAT, CDR2 FNYEAQ (reference sequence). V lost 5 bases, J lost 2 bases, and 11 bases lay in between. The CDR3 is CASSPMGVTDTQYF. The DNA for the CDR3 is TGTGCCAGCAGCCCTATGGGGGTCACAGATACGCAGTATTTT.

For this clonotype: Here the CDR3 omits its conserved ending phenylalanine or tryptophan, so a read error is the likely source. The DNA is omitted, as the CDR3 cannot be located on it reliably, and the CDR3 follows TCRdb's listing. This sequence joins TRBV7-3 and TRBJ1-2. CDR1 and CDR2 (germline): SGHTA, FQGTGA. From its first to its last residue, the CDR3 has 13 amino acids. The CDR3 reads CASSSGPPKLSFD.

This clonotype was counted a single time. The chain links TRBV19 to TRBJ2-7, with 12 bases aligning to TRBD1. The CDR3 is 14 amino acids. Germline trimming cut 4 bases from V and 6 bases from J; bases unmatched to any gene: 4. Germline CDR1 reads LNHDA; CDR2 reads SQIVND (reference sequence). The CDR3 sequence: CASSSRDRGREQYF. The CDR3 DNA sequence: TGTGCCAGTAGTAGCCGGGACAGGGGGCGCGAGCAGTACTTC. Variable domain in full (rest from reference TRBV19 and TRBJ2-7): DGGITQSPKYLFRKEGQNVTLSCEQNLNHDAMYWYRQDPGQGLRLIYYSQIVNDFQKGDIAEGYSVSREKKESFPLTVTSAQKNPTAFYLCASSSRDRGREQYFGPGTRLTVT.

The chain joins TRBV20-1 to TRBJ1-2; no reliable D call. Trimming stripped 4 bases from V and 2 bases from J, with 14 bases between. This CDR3 contains 14 residues. CDR1 and CDR2 from the germline V gene are DFQATT and SNEGSKA (reference sequence). Here the CDR3 reads CSANIAGANYGYTF. The CDR3, as DNA: TGCAGTGCTAATATCGCGGGTGCGAACTATGGCTACACCTTC.

To note about this clonotype: An end of the junction does not agree with germline; a read error may underlie this. V gene TRBV7-3 combines with J gene TRBJ1-1, with 9 bases that match TRBD1. Germline V gene lookup returns CDR1 SGHTA and CDR2 FQGTGA. The CDR3 loop spans 13 amino acids. The CDR3 region is CASSNRGDRAEAF. The CDR3 region has the DNA TGTGCCAGCAGCAACAGAGGGGACAGGGCCGAAGCCTTC.

The chain carries TRBV29-1 and TRBJ1-3, with D possibly matching TRBD1 (6 bases). This CDR3 contains 14 residues. Germline CDR1 reads SQVTM; CDR2 reads ANQGSEA. V lost 2 bases, J lost 4 bases, and 12 bases lay in between. Written as DNA, the CDR3 is TGCAGCGTTGAAAGAGGCAGGGGAGGAAACACCATATATTTT. This codes for CSVERGRGGNTIYF. Full variable domain (rest looked up from reference TRBV29-1 and TRBJ1-3): SAVISQKPSRDICQRGTSLTIQCQVDSQVTMMFWYRQQPGQSLTLIATANQGSEATYESGFVIDKFPISRPNLTFSTLTVSNMSPEDSSIYLCSVERGRGGNTIYFGEGSWLTVV.

J is TRBJ2-5 and V is TRBV5-5; D possibly corresponds to TRBD2 (6 bases). V was clipped by 5 bases and J by 8 bases, with 16 bases between them. Per germline, CDR1 SGHKS and CDR2 YYEKEE (reference sequence). The CDR3 is 13 residues long. CDR3 amino acids: CASSPGGCSTQYF. CDR3 DNA: TGTGCCAGCAGTCCAGGAGGGTGCAGTACCCAGTACTTC.

This clonotype has at least ten counts. The chain carries TRBV2 and TRBJ2-3; D could derive from TRBD1 or TRBD2 (7 bases each). The germline V gene has CDR1 SNHLY and CDR2 FYNNEI. The V gene lost 6 bases and the J gene lost 1 base, with 17 bases spanning the gap. The CDR3 has 16 residues. The CDR3 here is CASSFQGGRGTDTQYF. The CDR3 region has the DNA TGTGCCAGCAGCTTCCAGGGGGGGCGCGGCACAGATACGCAGTATTTT.

A word on this clonotype: A much bigger clone sits one base away, suggesting this may be a read error. CDR3 sequence reads: CASSPSGPSTDAQYF. As DNA, the CDR3 is TGTGCCAGCAGCCCATCGGGGCCTAGCACAGATGCGCAGTATTTT. The chain recombines TRBV5-4 with TRBJ2-3; perhaps D is TRBD1 or TRBD2 (5 bases each). CDR1 is SGHNT and CDR2 is YYREEE in the germline V gene (reference sequence). This CDR3 has 15 amino acids.

In the case of this clonotype: It may be a read error: a sequence one base away is much more abundant. This chain links TRBV4-2 with TRBJ2-2; no clear D gene. The germline CDR1 and CDR2 sequences are LGHNA and YNFKEQ. The ends were cut back, 0 bases at V and 1 base at J, with 3 bases in the middle. The CDR3 is 14 amino acids. CDR3 in amino acids: CASSQEQNTGELFF. The CDR3 DNA reads as TGTGCCAGCAGCCAAGAACAGAACACCGGGGAGCTGTTTTTT.

The chain carries TRBV10-3 and TRBJ1-2; tentative D call: TRBD1 (5 bases). Deletions cut 2 bases from V and 6 bases from J, with 13 bases between. This CDR3 spans 14 amino acids. Germline V CDR1 and CDR2: ENHRY, SYGVKD. The CDR3 loop reads CAISEPERDDGYTF. DNA of the CDR3: TGTGCCATCAGTGAGCCCGAGAGGGACGATGGCTACACCTTC.

V and J are TRBV2 and TRBJ2-7; the match to TRBD2 covers 13 bases. The germline V gene has CDR1 SNHLY and CDR2 FYNNEI. CDR3 length: 17 amino acids. With 4 bases clipped from V and 2 bases from J, the junction kept 8 bases outside the gene matches. CDR3 protein: CASSARPGTSGAYEQYF. The CDR3 DNA is TGTGCCAGCAGTGCTCGTCCCGGGACTAGCGGGGCCTACGAGCAGTACTTC. The whole variable domain, filled in from reference TRBV2 and TRBJ2-7, reads EPEVTQTPSHQVTQMGQEVILRCVPISNHLYFYWYRQILGQKVEFLVSFYNNEISEKSEIFDDQFSVERPDGSNFTLKIRSTKLEDSAMYFCASSARPGTSGAYEQYFGPGTRLTVT.